Listed below are T cell receptor beta chains from one sample, sequenced in a study of T cell responses to AZD1222 COVID-19 vaccine. The protocol was immunoSEQ multiplex PCR, while the TCRdb copy is restricted to in-frame clones and leaves out a portion. The table includes about 120,000 clones, 75% to 95% detected once. Sequencing used peripheral blood, obtained 28 days after the second dose of the MenACWY control vaccine. These receptors were taken from an adult who received the MenACWY meningococcal vaccine as a control. The CDR3 runs from the conserved cysteine through the conserved F or W. A D gene is named only where the DNA matches it firmly. Some rows mark clone size as missing; the rest say once, few, many or name a class of expanded clone.

>TRBV6-5|TRBJ1-2|TRBD1|NA
CASSFGTGAVNYGYTF
TGTGCCAGCAGTTTCGGGACAGGGGCCGTTAACTATGGCTACACCTTC
>TRBV3-1/TRBV3-2|TRBJ2-3|NA|NA
CASSPTGGGHTDTQYF
TGTGCCAGCAGCCCCACTGGTGGTGGGCACACAGATACGCAGTATTTT
>TRBV15|TRBJ1-5|NA|few
CATSKVGTDYSNQPQHF
TGTGCCACCAGCAAGGTGGGGACCGATTATAGCAATCAGCCCCAGCATTTT
>TRBV9|TRBJ1-2|NA|once
CASSVESANYGYTF
TGTGCCAGCAGCGTAGAATCAGCCAACTATGGCTACACCTTC
>TRBV7-8|TRBJ2-3|NA|NA
CASSLLGRSDTQYF
TGTGCCAGCAGCTTACTCGGGAGATCAGATACGCAGTATTTT
>TRBV7-7|TRBJ2-2|NA|few
CASSYTDTGELFF
TGTGCCAGCAGCTACACAGACACCGGGGAGCTGTTTTTT
>TRBV7-6|TRBJ2-1|NA|NA
CASSLSNSVQGQFF
TGTGCCAGCAGCTTAAGTAACAGCGTACAGGGGCAGTTCTTC
>TRBV4-1|TRBJ1-2|NA|NA
CASSQVVPFSFRYTF
TGCGCCAGCAGCCAAGTTGTCCCCTTTTCGTTCCGCTACACCTTC
>TRBV11-1|TRBJ2-7|NA|NA
CASSLRGAGDEQYF
TGTGCCAGCAGCTTACGGGGGGCCGGGGACGAGCAGTACTTC
>TRBV9|TRBJ2-3|TRBD2|NA
CASSVFTSGSTDTQYF
TGTGCCAGCAGCGTATTTACTAGCGGGAGCACAGATACGCAGTATTTT
>TRBV10-2|TRBJ1-5|NA|NA
CASSDSSNQPQHF
TGCGCCAGCAGTGATAGTAGCAATCAGCCCCAGCATTTT